This T cell receptor beta chain came from a study of CD8+CD57+ T cells in acquired aplastic anemia. The study, taken as a whole, reports: Patients versus controls showed no significant CD8+ Simpson's diversity difference.

Only patients with CD8+CD57+ cell expansion on flow cytometry were chosen for sequencing. This clonotype was recorded at least ten times. Its specificity is unknown. CDR3 size: 15 residues. CDR1 SGDLS and CDR2 YYNGEE come from the germline V gene. The ends were cut back, 0 bases at V and 9 bases at J, with 16 bases in the middle. Profiling of TCR beta VDJ combinations and CDR3 sequences used genomic DNA as template. MiXCR, run by TCRdb on the reads, gives a single entry per CDR3 protein. The sample records roughly 240,000 distinct CDR3 sequences, 45% to 50% being singletons. The rearrangement links TRBV9 to TRBJ2-1; perhaps TRBD2 as D (6 bases). The sequence was collected from a human donor with aplastic anemia. What was sequenced was sorted CD4+, CD8+, or CD8+CD57+ T cells (not recorded which) from PBMCs. The chain's CDR3 is CASSVELRERSEQFF. In DNA form, the CDR3 reads TGTGCCAGCAGCGTAGAGTTACGGGAGAGGAGTGAGCAGTTCTTC.